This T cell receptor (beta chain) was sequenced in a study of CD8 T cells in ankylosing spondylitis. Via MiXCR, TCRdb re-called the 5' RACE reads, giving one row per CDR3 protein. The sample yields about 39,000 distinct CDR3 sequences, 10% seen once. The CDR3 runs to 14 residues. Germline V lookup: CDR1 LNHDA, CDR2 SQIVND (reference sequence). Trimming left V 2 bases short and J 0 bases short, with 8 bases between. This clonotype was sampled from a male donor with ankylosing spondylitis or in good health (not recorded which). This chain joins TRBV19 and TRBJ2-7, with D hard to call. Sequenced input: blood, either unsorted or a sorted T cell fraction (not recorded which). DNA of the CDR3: TGTGCCAGTAGTATAAAGTACAGCTCCTACGAGCAGTACTTC. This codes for CASSIKYSSYEQYF.